Each of the 7 T cell receptor beta chains below was sequenced from the same sample in a study of beta chain features in type 1 diabetes. General study points: People with Type 1 diabetes carried modestly yet significantly shorter TCRB CDR3s in all four CD4+ subsets.

The investigators reverse transcribed all of the isolated RNA, so they sequenced expressed TCRB transcripts. Here immunoSEQ multiplex PCR was the method, and the copy in TCRdb shows in-frame clones only, minus some. In the table there are approximately 52,000 clones, about 60% of which are singletons. Antigen specificity for these receptors is unknown. The sample was stem cell memory CD4+ T cells from blood. The receptors stem from a woman aged 25 to 39 with type 1 diabetes.

The chain is built from TRBV29-1 and TRBJ2-2; D gene ambiguous. Germline assignment: CDR1 SQVTM and CDR2 ANQGSEA. This CDR3 region has 14 residues. Trimming removed 7 bases from V and 1 base from J, with 13 bases in between. The CDR3 DNA is TGCAGCGCTAGACGGTCGTTGAACACCGGGGAGCTGTTTTTT. Translated, it gives CSARRSLNTGELFF.

The chain uses TRBV11-3 and TRBJ2-3; weak D call: TRBD2 (5 bases). CDR1 and CDR2 from the germline V gene are SGHNT and YENEEA. The CDR3 totals 14 residues. With 4 bases removed from V and 4 bases from J, the gap between germline ends came to 12 bases. In DNA, the CDR3 is TGTGCCAGCAGCTCCGTTGCTAGCTCAGATACGCAGTATTTT. Translation gives CASSSVASSDTQYF.

This chain uses TRBV4-1 with TRBJ2-1; 14 nucleotides agree with TRBD2. The germline gives CDR1 MGHRA, CDR2 YSYEKL. The V and J ends lost 5 bases and 7 bases, in that order; junction bases with no gene match: 10. The CDR3 sequence is 17 residues long. CDR3 sequence: CASSKGSGTSGSNEQFF. The DNA for the CDR3 is TGCGCCAGCAGCAAAGGGAGCGGGACTAGCGGGAGTAATGAGCAGTTCTTC.

The chain links TRBV2 to TRBJ2-7, with 10 bases lining up with TRBD2. V dropped 5 bases and J dropped 1; count of bases not matched to a gene: 2. The germline CDR1 and CDR2 sequences are SNHLY and FYNNEI. The CDR3 extends over 14 amino acids. DNA for the CDR3: TGTGCCAGCAGTCGGACTAGCGGATCCTACGAGCAGTACTTC. Encoded protein: CASSRTSGSYEQYF.

The chain carries TRBV18 and TRBJ2-3, with 10 bases identical to TRBD1. In germline, CDR1 is KGHSH, CDR2 LQKENI. The ends lost 4 bases at V and 1 base at J; junction bases unmatched: 5. The CDR3 consists of 16 residues. CDR3 protein: CASSRQGALGTDTQYF. CDR3 sequence (DNA): TGTGCCAGCTCACGACAGGGGGCTCTTGGCACAGATACGCAGTATTTT.

V usage is TRBV19 and J usage is TRBJ1-2, with TRBD1 identical over 7 bases. With V trimmed by 6 bases and J by 10 bases, 11 bases remained unmatched. Germline CDR1 LNHDA, CDR2 SQIVND (reference sequence). This CDR3 is built from 13 residues. Here the CDR3 reads CASRFQDRPNYTF. The CDR3 region has the DNA TGTGCCAGTAGGTTCCAGGACAGGCCTAACTACACCTTC.

This clone was observed a few times. This chain links TRBV29-1 with TRBJ1-1; 7 positions match TRBD1. Germline V gene sequence: CDR1 SQVTM, CDR2 ANQGSEA. CDR3 length: 13 amino acids. Losses at the gene ends were 7 bases for V and 0 bases for J; bases not matched to a gene: 5. This chain's CDR3 is CSALGQLNTEAFF. The CDR3 nucleotides are TGCAGCGCACTGGGACAGCTGAACACTGAAGCTTTCTTT.